A single sample gave rise to the 10 T cell receptor beta chains below, sequenced in a study of shared clonotypes between healthy human individuals. Data came from immunoSEQ multiplex PCR; TCRdb stores just in-frame clones and leaves some out. The sample shows about 490,000 clones, around three quarters of them seen only once. The sample taken for sequencing was PBMCs. All receptors come from a woman aged 40 to 49 in good health. Some clones in this sample may be carry-over from other donors' samples.

V is TRBV11-2 and J is TRBJ1-4; D gene unclear. The germline V and J ends were trimmed by 0 bases and 4 bases, with 9 bases remaining between them. Per the germline V gene, CDR1 is SGHAT and CDR2 is FQNNGV. The CDR3 consists of 15 residues. CDR3 coding DNA: TGTGCCAGCAGCTTAGATGCAGGTTATAATGAAAAACTGTTTTTT. Protein sequence: CASSLDAGYNEKLFF.

CDR3 residues: CASSQQGLSTDTQYF. As DNA, the CDR3 is TGTGCCAGCAGCCAACAGGGTCTTAGCACAGATACGCAGTATTTT. The V and J genes are TRBV7-8 and TRBJ2-3; tentative D call: TRBD1 (6 bases). Germline values: CDR1 SGHVS, CDR2 FQNEAQ. The CDR3 consists of 15 residues. Trimming stripped 5 bases from V and 0 bases from J, with 12 bases between.

V usage is TRBV9 and J usage is TRBJ2-4, with D unclear. The CDR3 extends over 14 amino acids. Germline V gene data show CDR1 as SGDLS and CDR2 as YYNGEE. The V end was cut by 1 base, the J end by 1 base, with 6 bases between. The CDR3 region has the DNA TGTGCCAGCAGCGTAACCTGGGCCAAAAACATTCAGTACTTC. Translating it yields CASSVTWAKNIQYF.

This chain joins TRBV5-1 and TRBJ2-7, with 11 bases matching TRBD1. From germline, CDR1 is SGHRS and CDR2 YFSETQ. Trimming at V came to 5 bases and at J to 7 bases, leaving 14 bases not matched to a gene. This CDR3 comprises 16 residues. The CDR3 DNA reads as TGCGCCAGCAGTTTGCCAACCGGGACAGGGGGAGGAGAGCAGTACTTC. Translation gives CASSLPTGTGGGEQYF.

V and J are TRBV7-3 and TRBJ2-3; the D gene is possibly TRBD2 (5 bases). V was pared by 2 bases and J by 0 bases, with 12 bases between. Per the germline V gene, CDR1 is SGHTA and CDR2 is FQGTGA. The CDR3 contains 16 residues. In DNA form, the CDR3 reads TGTGCCAGCAGCTTAGGGGAGAGGACTAGCACAGATACGCAGTATTTT. It specifies CASSLGERTSTDTQYF.

The J gene is TRBJ2-7, the V gene TRBV4-3; 10 positions match TRBD2. Germline-derived CDR1 and CDR2 are LGHNA and YSLEER. The CDR3 consists of 13 residues. The V segment lost 0 bases and the J segment 9 bases; nucleotides outside the gene matches: 2. CDR3 DNA sequence: TGCGCCAGCAGCCAAGAGGCTAGCGGGAGGCAGTACTTC. Translating gives CASSQEASGRQYF.

V gene TRBV7-9 combines with J gene TRBJ2-3, with 8 bases that match TRBD2. J gave up 4 bases and V 2 bases, and 2 bases lay outside the gene matches. In germline, CDR1 is SEHNR, CDR2 FQNEAQ (reference sequence). The CDR3 has 14 residues. The CDR3 loop reads CASSLLAGSDTQYF. The CDR3 bases are TGTGCCAGCAGCTTATTAGCGGGATCAGATACGCAGTATTTT.

In regard to this clone: This CDR3 fails to terminate in the conserved phenylalanine or tryptophan, so it likely reflects a read error. J is TRBJ1-5 and V is TRBV28; D remains unclear. CDR1 and CDR2 from the germline V gene are MDHEN and SYDVKM. The CDR3 length is 12 residues. V shed 7 bases and J shed 3 bases, with 7 bases lying between them. CDR3 residues: CASTESNQPQHS. CDR3 in DNA: TGTGCCAGCACGGAGTCCAATCAGCCCCAGCATTCT.

This chain links TRBV25-1 with TRBJ1-1, with 9 bases that match TRBD1. The CDR3 is 18 residues long. Trimming cost V 0 bases and J 0 bases; bases outside gene matches: 8. Germline CDR1 is MGHDK and CDR2 is SYGVNS. Here the CDR3 reads CASSEYKGGQGMNTEAFF. The CDR3 DNA reads as TGTGCCAGCAGTGAATATAAGGGGGGACAGGGAATGAACACTGAAGCTTTCTTT.

This sequence joins TRBV28 and TRBJ1-5; TRBD1 matches at 10 bases. The V gene end was trimmed by 5 bases and the J gene end by 4 bases; junction bases not matched to a gene: 8. CDR3 length equals 16 residues. Germline CDR1 is MDHEN and CDR2 is SYDVKM. The CDR3 sequence is CASSAPGQGRNQPQHF. Written as DNA, the CDR3 is TGTGCCAGCAGTGCCCCGGGACAGGGGAGGAATCAGCCCCAGCATTTT.